The present T cell receptor (beta chain) was sequenced within a study of beta chain features in type 1 diabetes. Broader study findings: Patients with Type 1 diabetes showed moderately but significantly shorter TCRB CDR3s in all four CD4+ subsets.

Expressed TCRB transcripts were sequenced because the entire RNA isolate underwent reverse transcription. Sequencing was performed with immunoSEQ multiplex PCR; in TCRdb, only in-frame clones are kept and a portion is missing. Of over 650,000 clones listed, over 12% are singletons. This clone was counted a few times. Its antigen is still unknown. Germline V gene data show CDR1 as SGDLS and CDR2 as YYNGEE. V lost 3 bases, J lost 2 bases, and 14 bases lay in between. The CDR3 sequence is 15 residues long. This sequence originates from a man aged 18 to 35 with type 1 diabetes. This rearrangement joins TRBV9 to TRBJ2-5; D is undetermined. Input material: naive CD4+ T cells from blood. The CDR3 loop reads CASSGSVGEQETQYF. As DNA, the CDR3 is TGTGCCAGCAGCGGTTCCGTTGGAGAACAAGAGACCCAGTACTTC.